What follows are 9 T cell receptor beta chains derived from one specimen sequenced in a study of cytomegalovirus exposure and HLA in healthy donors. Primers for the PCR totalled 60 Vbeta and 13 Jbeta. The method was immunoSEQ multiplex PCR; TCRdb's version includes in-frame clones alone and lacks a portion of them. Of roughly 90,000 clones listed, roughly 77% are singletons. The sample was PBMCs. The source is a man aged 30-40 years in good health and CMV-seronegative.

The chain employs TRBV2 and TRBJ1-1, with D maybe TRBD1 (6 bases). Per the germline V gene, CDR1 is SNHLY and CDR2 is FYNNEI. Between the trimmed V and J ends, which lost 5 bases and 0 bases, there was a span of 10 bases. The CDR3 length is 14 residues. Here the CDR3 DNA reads TGTGCCAGCAGTTACAGGGTCCTGAACACTGAAGCTTTCTTT. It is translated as CASSYRVLNTEAFF.

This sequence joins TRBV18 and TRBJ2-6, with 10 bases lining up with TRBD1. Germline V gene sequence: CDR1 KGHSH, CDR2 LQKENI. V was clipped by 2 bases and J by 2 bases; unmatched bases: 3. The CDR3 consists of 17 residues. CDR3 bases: TGTGCCAGCTCACCAACCGGGACAGGGGCTGGGGCCAACGTCCTGACTTTC. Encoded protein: CASSPTGTGAGANVLTF.

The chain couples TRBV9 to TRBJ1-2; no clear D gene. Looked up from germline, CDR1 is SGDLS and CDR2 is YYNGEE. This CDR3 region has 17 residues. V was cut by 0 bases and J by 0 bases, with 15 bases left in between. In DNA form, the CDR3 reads TGTGCCAGCAGCGTAGAAGAACCGGCGGCAGCTAACTATGGCTACACCTTC. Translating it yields CASSVEEPAAANYGYTF.

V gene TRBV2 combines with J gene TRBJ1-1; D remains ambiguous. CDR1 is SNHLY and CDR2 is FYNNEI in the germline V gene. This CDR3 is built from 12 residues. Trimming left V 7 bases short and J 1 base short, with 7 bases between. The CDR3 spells CASKYGNTEAFF. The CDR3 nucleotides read TGTGCCAGCAAGTACGGGAACACTGAAGCTTTCTTT.

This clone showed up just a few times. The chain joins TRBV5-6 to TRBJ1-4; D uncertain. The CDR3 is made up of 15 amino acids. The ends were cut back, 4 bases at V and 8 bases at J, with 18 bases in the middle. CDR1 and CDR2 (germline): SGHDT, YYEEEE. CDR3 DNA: TGTGCCAGCAGCGTGGAGGCGGGGTTTCGAGAAAAACTGTTTTTT. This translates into CASSVEAGFREKLFF.

The CDR3 loop is CASSFPGGGYTF. The CDR3 nucleotides read TGTGCCAGCAGTTTCCCCGGCGGTGGCTACACCTTC. This chain joins TRBV27 and TRBJ1-2; D ambiguous. Trimming pared 3 bases from V and 7 bases from J, leaving 9 bases between. CDR1 and CDR2 (germline): MNHEY, SMNVEV (reference sequence). The CDR3 is 12 residues long.

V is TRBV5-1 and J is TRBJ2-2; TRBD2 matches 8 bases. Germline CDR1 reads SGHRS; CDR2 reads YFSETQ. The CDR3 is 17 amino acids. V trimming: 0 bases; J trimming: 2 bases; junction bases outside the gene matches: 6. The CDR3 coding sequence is TGCGCCAGCAGCTTGGCCGTACTAGCGGACAACACCGGGGAGCTGTTTTTT. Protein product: CASSLAVLADNTGELFF.

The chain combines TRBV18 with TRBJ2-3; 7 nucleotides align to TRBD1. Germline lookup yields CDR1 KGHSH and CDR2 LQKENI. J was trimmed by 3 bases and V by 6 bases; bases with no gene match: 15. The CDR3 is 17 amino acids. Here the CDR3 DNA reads TGTGCCAGCTCCCGTCGACAGGGACCCTTATGGACAGATACGCAGTATTTT. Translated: CASSRRQGPLWTDTQYF.

The CDR3 DNA follows: TGTGCCAGCAGCTCTACAGGGGCCGCAGGGAACACCTTC. It is translated as CASSSTGAAGNTF. The V and J genes are TRBV5-6 and TRBJ1-2; 7 bases match TRBD1. The CDR3 covers 13 residues. The V segment lost 3 bases and the J segment 12 bases; nucleotides outside the gene matches: 11. The V gene's germline CDR1 is SGHDT and CDR2 YYEEEE.